Listed below are T cell receptor beta chains from one sample, sequenced in a study of blood T cells in healthy people across ages. One entry per CDR3 protein, called by TCRdb with MiXCR from the 5' RACE reads. The table lists roughly 1,100,000 distinct CDR3 sequences, under 30% of them singletons, with approximately 0.79% in the top ten. The data were also submitted as part of a second study, on T cells of mothers and their children.

Sequenced sample: blood. The receptors originated from a girl aged 2-10 years in good health. CDR3s include the opening cysteine and the closing phenylalanine or tryptophan. Each record gives: CDR3 protein, CDR3 DNA, D gene, J gene, V gene, clone size. The D gene is left open where the match is weak. Clone size is not always given. Where it is, it says once, few, many or a class for expanded clones.

CDR3 protein: CSALTSGKGEQYF
CDR3 DNA: TGCAGTGCTCTGACTAGCGGGAAAGGCGAGCAGTACTTC
D gene: TRBD2
J gene: TRBJ2-7
V gene: TRBV20-1
clone size: few

CDR3 protein: CATKAGTSTDTQYF
CDR3 DNA: TGTGCCACCAAAGCGGGGACTAGCACAGATACGCAGTATTTT
D gene: TRBD2
J gene: TRBJ2-3
V gene: TRBV24-1
clone size: .

CDR3 protein: CASSHQENIQYF
CDR3 DNA: TGTGCCAGCAGCCATCAAGAAAACATTCAGTACTTC
D gene: .
J gene: TRBJ2-4
V gene: TRBV3-1
clone size: .

CDR3 protein: CASENGQGAGGYTF
CDR3 DNA: TGTGCCAGCGAAAACGGACAGGGGGCCGGGGGCTACACCTTC
D gene: TRBD1
J gene: TRBJ1-2
V gene: TRBV28
clone size: few

CDR3 protein: CASSYSRLAEIETQYF
CDR3 DNA: TGTGCCAGCAGTTACTCCCGACTAGCAGAGATCGAGACCCAGTACTTC
D gene: TRBD2
J gene: TRBJ2-5
V gene: TRBV6-7
clone size: few

CDR3 protein: CASNERGGLGEQFF
CDR3 DNA: TGTGCCAGCAACGAGCGGGGGGGCCTTGGGGAGCAGTTCTTC
D gene: TRBD2
J gene: TRBJ2-1
V gene: TRBV7-8
clone size: few

CDR3 protein: CASSLRSDNTQYF
CDR3 DNA: TGTGCCAGTAGTCTAAGAAGTGACAATACGCAGTATTTT
D gene: .
J gene: TRBJ2-3
V gene: TRBV19
clone size: .

CDR3 protein: CASSLDILVGYGYTF
CDR3 DNA: TGTGCCAGCAGCTTGGACATCTTGGTTGGCTATGGCTACACCTTC
D gene: .
J gene: TRBJ1-2
V gene: TRBV5-6
clone size: .

CDR3 protein: CASSSFAGEPALF
CDR3 DNA: TGTGCCAGCAGCTCATTTGCGGGAGAGCCGGCTCTCTTT
D gene: .
J gene: TRBJ1-1
V gene: TRBV12-3/TRBV12-4
clone size: few

CDR3 protein: CSVAGTPGHEKLFF
CDR3 DNA: TGCAGCGTCGCTGGGACTCCGGGGCACGAAAAACTGTTTTTT
D gene: .
J gene: TRBJ1-4
V gene: TRBV29-1
clone size: .

CDR3 protein: CSVEVGDISYEQYF
CDR3 DNA: TGCAGCGTTGAAGTAGGGGACATCTCCTACGAGCAGTACTTC
D gene: .
J gene: TRBJ2-7
V gene: TRBV29-1
clone size: .

CDR3 protein: CASSAGTSGHYEQYF
CDR3 DNA: TGTGCCAGCAGCGCCGGGACTAGCGGCCACTACGAGCAGTACTTC
D gene: TRBD2
J gene: TRBJ2-7
V gene: TRBV9
clone size: .

CDR3 protein: CASSPYRAQETQYF
CDR3 DNA: TGTGCCAGCAGCCCATACAGGGCCCAAGAGACCCAGTACTTC
D gene: .
J gene: TRBJ2-5
V gene: TRBV7-9
clone size: .

CDR3 protein: CSVEWERGRGGYNEQFF
CDR3 DNA: TGCAGCGTTGAATGGGAAAGGGGACGGGGCGGATACAATGAGCAGTTCTTC
D gene: .
J gene: TRBJ2-1
V gene: TRBV29-1
clone size: .

CDR3 protein: CSVEPAGGLPHEQFF
CDR3 DNA: TGCAGCGTTGAACCAGCGGGAGGCTTACCCCACGAGCAGTTCTTC
D gene: TRBD2
J gene: TRBJ2-1
V gene: TRBV29-1
clone size: .

CDR3 protein: CSVEGDSGSSNTEAFF
CDR3 DNA: TGCAGCGTTGAAGGGGACTCAGGTTCGTCGAACACTGAAGCTTTCTTT
D gene: .
J gene: TRBJ1-1
V gene: TRBV29-1
clone size: few

CDR3 protein: CASSDKNIQYF
CDR3 DNA: TGTGCCAGCAGCGATAAAAACATTCAGTACTTC
D gene: .
J gene: TRBJ2-4
V gene: TRBV6-6
clone size: .

CDR3 protein: CASSLDLPRGNIQYF
CDR3 DNA: TGTGCCAGCAGCCTCGACCTTCCCCGGGGAAACATTCAGTACTTC
D gene: .
J gene: TRBJ2-4
V gene: TRBV28
clone size: .

CDR3 protein: CASSQVSGGRNSPLHF
CDR3 DNA: TGTGCCAGCAGCCAAGTTTCGGGGGGTAGGAATTCACCCCTCCACTTT
D gene: .
J gene: TRBJ1-6
V gene: TRBV14
clone size: few

CDR3 protein: CASSPPLGVEAFF
CDR3 DNA: TGTGCCAGCAGCCCACCCCTAGGGGTTGAAGCTTTCTTT
D gene: .
J gene: TRBJ1-1
V gene: TRBV12-3/TRBV12-4
clone size: few

CDR3 protein: CASSFDGGAYNEQFF
CDR3 DNA: TGTGCCAGCAGCTTCGACGGGGGGGCCTACAATGAGCAGTTCTTC
D gene: TRBD2
J gene: TRBJ2-1
V gene: TRBV7-9
clone size: few

CDR3 protein: CSVGGGRYQETQYF
CDR3 DNA: TGCAGCGTCGGCGGAGGGAGGTATCAGGAGACCCAGTACTTC
D gene: .
J gene: TRBJ2-5
V gene: TRBV29-1
clone size: few

CDR3 protein: CSVEVLRQGRETQYF
CDR3 DNA: TGCAGCGTTGAAGTACTTCGACAGGGAAGAGAGACCCAGTACTTC
D gene: TRBD1
J gene: TRBJ2-5
V gene: TRBV29-1
clone size: few

CDR3 protein: CASSREGQGSYGQYF
CDR3 DNA: TGCGCCAGCAGCCGAGAGGGACAGGGATCCTACGGGCAGTACTTC
D gene: TRBD1
J gene: TRBJ2-7
V gene: TRBV4-1
clone size: few

CDR3 protein: CSARWGSHNEQFF
CDR3 DNA: TGCAGTGCTAGATGGGGGTCCCACAATGAGCAGTTCTTC
D gene: .
J gene: TRBJ2-1
V gene: TRBV20-1
clone size: few